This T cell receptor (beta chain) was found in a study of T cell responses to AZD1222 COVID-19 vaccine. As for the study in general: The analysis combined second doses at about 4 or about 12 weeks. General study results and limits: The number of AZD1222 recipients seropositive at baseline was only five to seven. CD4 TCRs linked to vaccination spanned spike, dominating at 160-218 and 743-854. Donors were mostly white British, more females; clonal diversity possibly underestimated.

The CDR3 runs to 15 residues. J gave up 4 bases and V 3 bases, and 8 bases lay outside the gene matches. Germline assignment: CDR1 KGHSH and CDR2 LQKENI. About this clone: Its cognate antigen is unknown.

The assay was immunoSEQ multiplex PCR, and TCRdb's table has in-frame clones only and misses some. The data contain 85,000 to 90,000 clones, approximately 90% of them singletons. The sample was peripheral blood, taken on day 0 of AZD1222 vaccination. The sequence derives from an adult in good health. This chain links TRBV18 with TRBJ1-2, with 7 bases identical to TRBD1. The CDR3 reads CASSPSGTASYGYTF. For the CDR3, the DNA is TGTGCCAGCTCACCCTCCGGGACAGCCTCCTATGGCTACACCTTC.